This is a list of T cell receptor beta chains from one sample in a study of blood T cell dynamics during melanoma immunotherapy. TCRdb's table, derived via immunoSEQ multiplex PCR, lists solely in-frame clones and lacks some. The sample holds some 16,000 clones; about 94% are singletons and the top ten take roughly 0.22%. The starting material was effector memory CD8+ T cells from blood, obtained from a patient treated with checkpoint blockade. The receptors were sampled from a human donor with melanoma. CDR3s include the opening cysteine and the closing phenylalanine or tryptophan. Each record gives: J gene, clone size, D gene, V gene, CDR3 protein, CDR3 DNA. D genes are given only for firm matches. Clone size is shown for a subset of rows, as once, few, many or a class of expanded clone.

TRBJ2-2	.	TRBD2	TRBV11-2	CASSLAEWREGGGELFF	TGTGCCAGCAGCTTAGCCGAGTGGCGGGAGGGTGGCGGGGAGCTGTTTTTT
TRBJ2-1	.	.	TRBV19	CASSMGWFVRPSEDEQFF	TGTGCCAGTAGTATGGGATGGTTCGTGCGGCCGTCTGAGGATGAGCAGTTCTTC
TRBJ1-5	.	.	TRBV19	CASSEFRGSNQPQHF	TGTGCCAGTAGTGAATTTCGGGGGAGCAATCAGCCCCAGCATTTT
TRBJ1-1	.	TRBD1	TRBV28	CASREDRGGYMNTEAFF	TGTGCCAGCAGAGAGGACAGGGGAGGGTACATGAACACTGAAGCTTTCTTT
TRBJ2-5	.	TRBD2	TRBV4-1	CASSSTSGEGETQYF	TGCGCCAGCAGCTCGACTAGCGGAGAGGGGGAGACCCAGTACTTC
TRBJ2-7	.	.	TRBV5-6	CASSWAPDYEQYF	TGTGCCAGCAGCTGGGCGCCCGACTACGAGCAGTACTTC
TRBJ2-7	.	TRBD2	TRBV28	CASRAGLAGADEQYF	TGTGCCAGCAGAGCCGGACTAGCGGGAGCGGACGAGCAGTACTTC
TRBJ2-7	.	TRBD2	TRBV7-8	CASSSPTGGTDEQYF	TGTGCCAGCAGCTCCCCAACGGGAGGGACCGACGAGCAGTACTTC
TRBJ1-1	few	.	TRBV7-6	CASSTGTEAFF	TGTGCCAGCAGCACGGGGACTGAAGCTTTCTTT
TRBJ2-1	.	TRBD1	TRBV13	CASSPRTGAWNEQFF	TGTGCCAGCAGCCCCCGGACAGGGGCGTGGAATGAGCAGTTCTTC
TRBJ1-5	once	.	TRBV7-8	CASSLGGAQPQHF	TGTGCCAGCAGCTTAGGAGGGGCGCAGCCCCAGCATTTT
TRBJ2-2	few	.	TRBV18	CASSPPERWNTGELFF	TGTGCCAGCTCACCACCGGAGAGATGGAACACCGGGGAGCTGTTTTTT
TRBJ1-5	once	TRBD1	TRBV19	CASSIVWTGGRNQPQHF	TGTGCCAGTAGTATCGTATGGACAGGGGGACGAAATCAGCCCCAGCATTTT
TRBJ2-1	.	.	TRBV28	CASSSTGYNEQFF	TGTGCCAGCAGTTCGACCGGTTACAATGAGCAGTTCTTC
TRBJ2-1	.	.	TRBV5-6	CASSLDPGGNEQFF	TGTGCCAGCAGCTTGGACCCAGGGGGGAATGAGCAGTTCTTC
TRBJ2-1	.	.	TRBV5-1	CASSGPPYNEQFF	TGCGCCAGCAGCGGCCCGCCCTACAATGAGCAGTTCTTC
TRBJ2-5	.	.	TRBV28	CASIRAGGREETQYF	TGTGCCAGCATCCGTGCCGGCGGGCGGGAAGAGACCCAGTACTTC
TRBJ2-2	.	.	TRBV2	CASMPGNFITGELFF	TGTGCCAGCATGCCCGGGAATTTCATTACCGGGGAGCTGTTTTTT
TRBJ2-3	once	TRBD2	TRBV4-1	CASRETSGSTDTQYF	TGCGCCAGCAGGGAAACTAGCGGGAGCACAGATACGCAGTATTTT
TRBJ1-6	.	.	TRBV7-8	CASSPGAGTSDSPLHF	TGTGCCAGCAGCCCGGGGGCCGGGACTTCGGATTCACCCCTCCACTTT
TRBJ2-7	.	.	TRBV27	CASSPLLTYEQYF	TGTGCCAGCAGTCCCCTGCTAACCTACGAGCAGTACTTC
TRBJ2-3	.	TRBD1	TRBV29-1	CSVATGVNTDTQYF	TGCAGCGTGGCGACAGGGGTGAACACAGATACGCAGTATTTT
TRBJ2-4	.	.	TRBV27	CASSLSAGNIQYF	TGTGCCAGCAGTTTATCCGCTGGGAACATTCAGTACTTC
TRBJ2-7	.	TRBD1	TRBV27	CASSFSTGGGLYEQYF	TGTGCCAGCAGTTTTTCAACAGGGGGCGGGCTCTACGAGCAGTACTTC
TRBJ2-1	.	.	TRBV27	CASSFAGNNEQFF	TGTGCCAGCAGTTTTGCAGGGAACAATGAGCAGTTCTTC
TRBJ1-5	.	TRBD1	TRBV2	CASRMGQANQPQHF	TGTGCCAGCAGGATGGGACAGGCGAATCAGCCCCAGCATTTT
TRBJ2-7	.	.	TRBV27	CASSLGGVFYEQYF	TGTGCCAGCAGTCTAGGGGGGGTCTTCTACGAGCAGTACTTC
TRBJ2-7	.	.	TRBV5-8	CASRAPLTGDYEQYF	TGTGCCAGCAGGGCCCCTCTCACAGGCGACTACGAGCAGTACTTC
TRBJ2-7	.	.	TRBV9	CASSLESGQNYEQYF	TGTGCCAGCAGCCTAGAGTCTGGACAGAACTACGAGCAGTACTTC
TRBJ2-7	.	TRBD1	TRBV29-1	CSVPDRNEQYF	TGCAGCGTTCCGGACAGGAACGAGCAGTACTTC
TRBJ2-7	.	.	TRBV2	CASSEGTAKPQLGDF	TGTGCCAGCAGTGAAGGGACAGCGAAACCCCAGCTTGGGGACTTC
TRBJ1-1	.	.	TRBV5-1	CASSKPNLMNTEAFF	TGCGCCAGCAGCAAACCTAACTTGATGAACACTGAAGCTTTCTTT
TRBJ2-7	.	TRBD1	TRBV13	CASSLGQGQGIYEQYF	TGTGCCAGCAGCTTAGGACAGGGACAGGGGATCTACGAGCAGTACTTC
TRBJ2-7	.	.	TRBV9	CASSVDNRFISEQYF	TGTGCCAGCAGCGTAGATAACAGGTTCATCAGCGAGCAGTACTTC
TRBJ2-5	.	.	TRBV10-3	CAINPGQGETQYF	TGTGCCATCAACCCGGGACAAGGGGAGACCCAGTACTTC
TRBJ2-2	once	.	TRBV5-1	CASSLGGMRTGELFF	TGCGCCAGCAGCTTGGGGGGCATGCGCACCGGGGAGCTGTTTTTT
TRBJ1-4	.	.	TRBV19	CASSSFPGEKLFF	TGTGCCAGTAGTTCGTTCCCCGGTGAAAAACTGTTTTTT
TRBJ2-1	once	.	TRBV14	CASSQDVGKQNEQFF	TGTGCCAGCAGCCAGGACGTCGGGAAACAGAATGAGCAGTTCTTC
TRBJ1-2	.	.	TRBV5-6	CASSLYRARNYGYTF	TGTGCCAGCAGCTTGTACAGGGCTAGGAACTATGGCTACACCTTC
TRBJ2-6	.	TRBD1	TRBV29-1	CSVEDSPRQGAGANVLTF	TGCAGCGTTGAAGACTCCCCGCGACAGGGGGCTGGGGCCAACGTCCTGACTTTC
TRBJ2-7	.	TRBD1	TRBV4-1	CASSQGTGVYEQYF	TGCGCCAGCAGCCAAGGGACAGGGGTCTACGAGCAGTACTTC
TRBJ2-7	.	.	TRBV19	CASSPSVGKSYEQYF	TGTGCCAGTAGTCCCTCGGTGGGGAAGTCCTACGAGCAGTACTTC
TRBJ2-2	.	TRBD2	TRBV7-9	CASSFLSAGVANTGELFF	TGTGCCAGCAGCTTTTTGAGTGCGGGAGTGGCGAACACCGGGGAGCTGTTTTTT
TRBJ2-1	.	TRBD2	TRBV7-6	CASSSTSGSYNEQFF	TGTGCCAGCAGCTCGACTAGCGGCTCCTACAATGAGCAGTTCTTC
TRBJ2-1	.	.	TRBV7-9	CASSSEALLEASYNEQFF	TGTGCCAGCAGCTCAGAGGCGTTACTAGAGGCGAGCTACAATGAGCAGTTCTTC
TRBJ2-7	once	TRBD2	TRBV28	CASHGGSYEQYF	TGTGCCAGCCACGGCGGGAGCTACGAGCAGTACTTC
TRBJ2-1	.	.	TRBV27	CASSLYNEQFF	TGTGCCAGCAGTTTATATAATGAGCAGTTCTTC
TRBJ2-3	.	TRBD2	TRBV7-3	CASSPVGLAGALDTQYF	TGTGCCAGCAGCCCCGTTGGACTAGCGGGAGCTCTAGATACGCAGTATTTT